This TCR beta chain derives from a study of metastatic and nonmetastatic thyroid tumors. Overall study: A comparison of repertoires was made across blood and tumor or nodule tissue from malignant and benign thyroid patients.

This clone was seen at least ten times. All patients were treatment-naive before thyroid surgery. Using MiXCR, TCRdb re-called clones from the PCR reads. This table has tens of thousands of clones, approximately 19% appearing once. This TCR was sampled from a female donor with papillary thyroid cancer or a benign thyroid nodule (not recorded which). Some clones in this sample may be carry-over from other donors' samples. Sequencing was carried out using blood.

CDR3 protein: CASGRHSYNEQFF. CDR3 bases: TGTGCGAGCGGGCGACATTCCTACAATGAGCAGTTCTTC. The gene calls are TRBV30 and TRBJ2-1, with D maybe TRBD2 (6 bases). The CDR3 extends over 13 amino acids. Germline V lookup: CDR1 GTSNPN, CDR2 SVGIG (reference sequence).